The clone carrying this T cell receptor (beta chain) was seen many times. Its antigen is not known. The data were obtained in a study of human T cells and chemical hapten exposure. General observations from the study: After DPC sensitization, TCRs above 1 in 1000 frequency showed no change.

This CDR3 has 16 residues. V lost 4 bases, J lost 2 bases, and 15 bases lay in between. Germline CDR1 and CDR2: MNHEY and SVGEGT. Time point noted: patch test 2, 6 weeks after DPC sensitization. Treatment of the sample: therapeutic diphenylcyclopropenone sensitization with weekly scalp DPC. The study drew its donors from alopecia patients who were 18 to 70 years old and suitable for DPC. The library tagged individual cDNA molecules with unique molecular identifiers. One entry per CDR3 protein, called by TCRdb with MiXCR from the RACE reads. The data show 100,000 or so distinct CDR3 sequences, 9.3% seen once.

The sequencing here drew on whole blood, taken in connection with sensitization to the hapten diphenylcyclopropenone (DPC). The source is a woman aged 40-49 years with alopecia areata. Some clones in this sample may be carry-over from other donors' samples. The chain links TRBV6-2 or TRBV6-3 to TRBJ1-5; D possibly corresponds to TRBD1 (6 bases). The CDR3 sequence is CASSLTGSMGNQPQHF. The CDR3 DNA reads as TGTGCCAGCAGTTTAACAGGGTCTATGGGCAATCAGCCCCAGCATTTT.